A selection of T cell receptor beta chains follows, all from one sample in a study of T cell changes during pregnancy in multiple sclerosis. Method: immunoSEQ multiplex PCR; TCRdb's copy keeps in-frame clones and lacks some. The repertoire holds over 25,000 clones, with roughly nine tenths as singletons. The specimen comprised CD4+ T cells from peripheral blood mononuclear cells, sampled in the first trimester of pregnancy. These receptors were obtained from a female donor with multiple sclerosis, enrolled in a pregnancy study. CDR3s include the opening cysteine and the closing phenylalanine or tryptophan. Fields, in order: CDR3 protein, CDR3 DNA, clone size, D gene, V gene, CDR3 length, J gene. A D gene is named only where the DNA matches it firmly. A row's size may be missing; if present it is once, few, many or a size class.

CAWSVVGRGAQYF,TGTGCCTGGAGTGTCGTCGGGCGGGGTGCGCAGTATTTT,.,.,TRBV30,13,TRBJ2-3
CASSLTTAGGTEAFF,TGTGCCAGCAGCTTAACGACGGCAGGGGGCACTGAAGCTTTCTTT,.,TRBD1,TRBV7-3,15,TRBJ1-1
CAWSVWGGFQETQYF,TGTGCCTGGAGTGTTTGGGGGGGCTTCCAAGAGACCCAGTACTTC,.,.,TRBV30,15,TRBJ2-5
CASSPYRALSHEQFF,TGTGCCAGCAGCCCCTACAGGGCCCTTAGCCATGAGCAGTTCTTC,.,.,TRBV7-3,15,TRBJ2-1
CASSVGGTLNTEAFF,TGCGCCAGCAGTGTTGGGGGGACTTTGAACACTGAAGCTTTCTTT,.,.,TRBV10-1,15,TRBJ1-1
CASSQGYLAGETQYF,TGCGCCAGCAGCCAAGGCTATCTAGCGGGAGAGACCCAGTACTTC,.,TRBD2,TRBV4-3,15,TRBJ2-5
CAWSELRQGNTEAFF,TGTGCCTGGAGTGAGTTACGACAGGGGAACACTGAAGCTTTCTTT,.,TRBD1,TRBV30,15,TRBJ1-1
CASSQVTGGIGGYTF,TGTGCCAGCAGCCAAGTTACGGGGGGCATCGGGGGCTACACCTTC,once,.,TRBV14,15,TRBJ1-2
CASSFAGEDTEAFF,TGTGCCAGCAGCTTTGCGGGGGAGGACACTGAAGCTTTCTTT,.,.,TRBV5-8,14,TRBJ1-1
CASSLDAGGYNEQFF,TGTGCCAGCAGCTTGGATGCGGGGGGATACAATGAGCAGTTCTTC,.,TRBD2,TRBV5-4,15,TRBJ2-1
CASSYSREEQFF,TGTGCCAGCAGTTACTCGAGGGAAGAGCAGTTCTTC,.,.,TRBV6-6,12,TRBJ2-1
CASSLRQGTEAFF,TGTGCCAGCAGCTTAAGGCAGGGAACTGAAGCTTTCTTT,once,.,TRBV7-3,13,TRBJ1-1
CASSLYGGRRNSPLHF,TGTGCCAGCAGTTTATACGGGGGAAGAAGGAATTCACCCCTCCACTTT,.,.,TRBV28,16,TRBJ1-6
CATDRGSSTDTQYF,TGTGCCACAGACAGGGGTTCTAGCACAGATACGCAGTATTTT,.,TRBD1,TRBV30,14,TRBJ2-3
CASSLVQGANEKLFF,TGTGCCAGCAGCTTAGTCCAGGGGGCTAATGAAAAACTGTTTTTT,.,TRBD1,TRBV7-2,15,TRBJ1-4
CASSLKQPVLITYEQYF,TGTGCCAGCAGCTTAAAACAGCCAGTACTCATAACGTACGAGCAGTACTTC,.,.,TRBV11-2,17,TRBJ2-7
CSAATGGWGETQYF,TGCAGCGCCGCGACAGGGGGATGGGGAGAGACCCAGTACTTC,.,TRBD1,TRBV29-1,14,TRBJ2-5
CAGGDSNQPQHF,TGTGCGGGGGGGGATAGCAATCAGCCCCAGCATTTT,once,.,TRBV28,12,TRBJ1-5
CASSENRGYTGELFF,TGTGCCAGCAGTGAAAACAGGGGCTACACCGGGGAGCTGTTTTTT,.,TRBD1,TRBV6-1,15,TRBJ2-2
CASSLGTGGSYTF,TGTGCCAGCAGCTTAGGGACAGGGGGAAGCTACACCTTC,.,TRBD1,TRBV11-2,13,TRBJ1-2
CASRPSFTGAHPEETQYF,TGTGCCAGCAGACCCTCATTTACAGGGGCTCACCCAGAAGAGACCCAGTACTTC,.,TRBD1,TRBV27,18,TRBJ2-5
CASSYGTSGGYNEQFF,TGTGCCAGCAGTTACGGGACTAGCGGGGGGTACAATGAGCAGTTCTTC,once,TRBD2,TRBV6-6,16,TRBJ2-1